The 10 T cell receptor beta chains given below trace back to one sample, sequenced in a study of blood T cell repertoires in COVID-19. Libraries were prepared by immunoSEQ multiplex PCR; TCRdb keeps only in-frame clonotypes and omits some of them. The sample contains more than 120,000 clones, around 87% of which appear only once. Sequenced material: peripheral blood. Receptors were obtained from a man in his fifties who had recovered from COVID-19.

This clone was observed at least ten times. The rearrangement joins TRBV23-1 to TRBJ1-1; TRBD1 matches at 7 bases. TRBV23-1 is identified as an open reading frame with a role that is uncertain. This CDR3 has 21 amino acids. J lost 3 bases, V lost 0 bases, and 22 bases had no gene match. The CDR3 DNA follows: TGCGCCAGCAGTCAATCCATCCTCCCCGCTCCAGGGGGTGCAGTGGACACTGAAGCTTTCTTT. Protein: CASSQSILPAPGGAVDTEAFF.

The V call is TRBV5-4, the J call TRBJ1-2; 7 bases are shared with TRBD1. The CDR3 runs to 14 residues. Trimming removed 6 bases from V and 4 bases from J; junction bases left unmatched: 9. Germline values: CDR1 SGHNT, CDR2 YYREEE (reference sequence). The CDR3 DNA sequence: TGTGCCAGCAACACCGGGACAGCGGCCTATGGCTACACCTTC. It encodes CASNTGTAAYGYTF. The complete variable domain, with remaining parts taken from reference TRBV5-4 and TRBJ1-2, reads ETGVTQSPTHLIKTRGQQVTLRCSSQSGHNTVSWYQQALGQGPQFIFQYYREEENGRGNFPPRFSGLQFPNYSSELNVNALELDDSALYLCASNTGTAAYGYTFGSGTRLTVV.

The chain employs TRBV4-2 and TRBJ1-5; the D is unclear. CDR3 length equals 14 residues. The V and J ends lost 4 bases and 6 bases respectively, with 13 bases between them. Per germline, CDR1 LGHNA and CDR2 YNFKEQ. The CDR3 is CASSPSMVSQPQHF. CDR3 coding DNA: TGTGCCAGCAGCCCAAGCATGGTCTCTCAGCCCCAGCATTTT.

This clone occurred once. V gene TRBV7-9 combines with J gene TRBJ1-1, with D maybe TRBD1 (6 bases). CDR3 length: 13 amino acids. Trimming pared 5 bases from V and 1 base from J, leaving 8 bases between. The germline gives CDR1 SEHNR, CDR2 FQNEAQ (reference sequence). CDR3 sequence reads: CASSEGQNTEAFF. In DNA form, the CDR3 reads TGTGCCAGCAGCGAGGGACAGAACACTGAAGCTTTCTTT.

The chain is built from TRBV16 and TRBJ2-7, with no clear D. The germline V and J ends were trimmed by 2 bases and 1 base, with 6 bases remaining between them. Germline-derived CDR1 and CDR2 are KGHSY and FQNENV. The CDR3 covers 13 residues. CDR3 in DNA: TGTGCCAGCAGCCAACGCGGATCCTACGAGCAGTACTTC. Protein: CASSQRGSYEQYF.

This chain uses TRBV29-1 with TRBJ1-1, with D unclear. The germline V and J ends were trimmed by 4 bases and 1 base, with 4 bases remaining between them. Looked up from germline, CDR1 is SQVTM and CDR2 is ANQGSEA. There are 11 residues in the CDR3. Here the CDR3 DNA reads TGCAGCGTTGTATGGAACACTGAAGCTTTCTTT. This codes for CSVVWNTEAFF.

The rearrangement links TRBV19 to TRBJ2-7; D possibly corresponds to TRBD1 (6 bases). Germline V gene sequence: CDR1 LNHDA, CDR2 SQIVND (reference sequence). The V end was cut by 5 bases, the J end by 0 bases, with 11 bases between. This CDR3 contains 14 residues. CDR3 nucleotides: TGTGCCAGTAGTCTCCAGGGGTTCTCCTACGAGCAGTACTTC. Translated: CASSLQGFSYEQYF.

CDR3 nucleotides: TGTGCCAGCAGCTCTAGCCTGACCCAGATCGGGACTGAAGCTTTCTTT. It yields the protein CASSSSLTQIGTEAFF. The chain employs TRBV11-3 and TRBJ1-1, with no clear D. Trimming pared 4 bases from V and 5 bases from J, leaving 20 bases between. The CDR3 length is 16 residues. Germline values: CDR1 SGHNT, CDR2 YENEEA.

Here the CDR3 DNA reads TGTGCCAGTACAGGGGGCACTTGGACTGAAGCTTTCTTT. Amino acid sequence: CASTGGTWTEAFF. The chain employs TRBV6-5 and TRBJ1-1, with 9 positions matching TRBD1. With 9 bases clipped from V and 5 bases from J, the junction kept 7 bases outside the gene matches. The germline V gene encodes CDR1 MNHEY and CDR2 SVGAGI. CDR3 length equals 13 residues.

In this sample, this clone turned up once. The chain couples TRBV10-2 to TRBJ1-1; TRBD1 agrees at 8 bases. This CDR3 is built from 13 residues. Germline CDR1 is WSHSY and CDR2 is SAAADI. The V and J ends lost 9 bases and 4 bases, in that order; junction bases with no gene match: 7. This CDR3 is CASRTGWSTEAFF. The CDR3, as DNA: TGCGCCAGTAGGACAGGGTGGAGCACTGAAGCTTTCTTT.